This T cell receptor (beta chain) was recorded in a study of T cell responses to AZD1222 COVID-19 vaccine. Sequencing used immunoSEQ multiplex PCR; TCRdb keeps in-frame clones, though not all of them. The sample yields around 110,000 clones, roughly 87% seen once. Study observations and caveats: Distributed over spike, vaccine-associated CD4 TCRs predominated at 160-218 and 743-854.

This CDR3 is 14 amino acids long. Germline values: CDR1 MNHEY, CDR2 SMNVEV (reference sequence). The V gene lost 4 bases and the J gene lost 0 bases, with 9 bases spanning the gap. As to this clone: Antigen unknown.

This receptor was identified in an adult in good health. The chain recombines TRBV27 with TRBJ1-1; perhaps TRBD1 as D (5 bases). Sequenced material: peripheral blood, taken on day 0 of AZD1222 vaccination. DNA of the CDR3: TGTGCCAGCAGTTCCAGGGTCGTGAACACTGAAGCTTTCTTT. Translated: CASSSRVVNTEAFF.